This T cell receptor (beta chain) stems from a study of CD8 T cells in ankylosing spondylitis. MiXCR, applied by TCRdb to the 5' RACE reads, yields one record per CDR3 protein. The sample has about 340,000 distinct CDR3 sequences, roughly 15% seen once. On this clonotype: Antigen specificity is unknown.

The V and J ends lost 7 bases and 4 bases, in that order; junction bases with no gene match: 14. Germline CDR1 is DFQATT and CDR2 is SNEGSKA (reference sequence). This CDR3 is built from 16 residues. Study-level results: Disease-linked clones proved CD8+ and comparatively uncommon in peripheral blood.

Material: blood, either unsorted or a sorted T cell fraction (not recorded which). The source is a male donor with ankylosing spondylitis or in good health (not recorded which). V and J are TRBV20-1 and TRBJ2-3; TRBD2 matches 10 bases. In nucleotides, the CDR3 is TGCAGTGGGGCTAGCGGGGGCCCCAGCGTACCAGATACGCAGTATTTT. The encoded protein is CSGASGGPSVPDTQYF.